This entry features one TCR beta chain sequence. Its antigen is still unknown. TCRdb's table, derived via immunoSEQ multiplex PCR, lists solely in-frame clones and lacks some. Here the sample spans around 100,000 clones, approximately 94% being singletons. Trimming stripped 6 bases from V and 6 bases from J, with 16 bases between. CDR3 length equals 14 residues. Germline lookup yields CDR1 MNHEY and CDR2 SVGAGI. These data come from a study of siplizumab effects on memory and regulatory T cells. General study findings and limits: In siplizumab conditions, mappable alloreactive CD4+ clones averaged 68.8% Treg-derived, against 25% to 30% in controls.

The rearrangement uses TRBV6-5 and TRBJ2-3; D is unclear. The TCR was taken from a human donor in good health. The sequencing sample was made of non-Treg CD4+ T cells sorted from blood. The CDR3: CASRGTSPSDTQYF. The CDR3 nucleotides read TGTGCCAGCAGGGGAACCAGTCCGTCGGATACGCAGTATTTT.